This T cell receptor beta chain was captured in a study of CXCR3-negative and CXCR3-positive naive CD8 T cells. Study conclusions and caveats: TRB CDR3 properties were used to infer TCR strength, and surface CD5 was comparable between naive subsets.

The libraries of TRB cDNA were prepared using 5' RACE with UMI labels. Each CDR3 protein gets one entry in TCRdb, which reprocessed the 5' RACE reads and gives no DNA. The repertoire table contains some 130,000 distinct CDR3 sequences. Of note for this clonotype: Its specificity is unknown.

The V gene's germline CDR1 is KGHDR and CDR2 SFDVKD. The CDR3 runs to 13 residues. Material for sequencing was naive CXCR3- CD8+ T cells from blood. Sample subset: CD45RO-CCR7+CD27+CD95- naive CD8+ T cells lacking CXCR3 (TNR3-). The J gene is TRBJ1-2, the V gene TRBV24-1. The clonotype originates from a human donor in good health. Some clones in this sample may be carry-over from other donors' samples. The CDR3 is CATSGFPVDGYTF.